This TCR beta chain was profiled in a study of cytomegalovirus exposure and HLA in healthy donors. Study-level results: Confirmation in vitro established that a few CMV-associated chains were specific for CMV antigens.

The table came from immunoSEQ multiplex PCR; TCRdb's copy has only in-frame clones and leaves some out. Of under 140,000 clones detected, around 89% appear once; the ten largest clones hold almost 1.5%. The germline V and J ends were trimmed by 4 bases and 1 base, with 14 bases remaining between them. This CDR3 is built from 16 residues. Germline assignment: CDR1 SGHRS and CDR2 YFSETQ. Notes on this clone: The antigen is unknown.

This chain uses TRBV5-1 with TRBJ2-2; D possibly corresponds to TRBD2 (6 bases). Sample: PBMCs. The receptor was isolated from a woman in her twenties or thirties in good health and CMV-seropositive. The CDR3 region is CASSPIVGGNTGELFF. Here the CDR3 DNA reads TGCGCCAGCAGCCCGATTGTGGGAGGGAACACCGGGGAGCTGTTTTTT. Combining the CDR3 with reference TRBV5-1 and TRBJ2-2 gives the whole variable domain KAGVTQTPRYLIKTRGQQVTLSCSPISGHRSVSWYQQTPGQGLQFLFEYFSETQRNKGNFPGRFSGRQFSNSRSEMNVSTLELGDSALYLCASSPIVGGNTGELFFGEGSRLTVL.